This T cell receptor (beta chain) was sequenced for a study of control samples from healthy donors and cancer patients. Sequencing was performed with immunoSEQ multiplex PCR; in TCRdb, only in-frame clones are kept and a portion is missing. The repertoire holds roughly 160,000 clones, with around 96% as singletons. V was clipped by 5 bases and J by 2 bases, with 10 bases between them. Per germline, CDR1 MDHEN and CDR2 SYDVKM. This CDR3 is 14 amino acids long. The clonotype comes from a woman under 40 in good health. Material for sequencing was blood. The V call is TRBV28, the J call TRBJ1-5; maybe TRBD1 (5 bases). Here the CDR3 DNA reads TGTGCCAGCAGTCCTCCACAGGGCAATCAGCCCCAGCATTTT. Amino acids: CASSPPQGNQPQHF. The full variable domain, rest sourced from reference TRBV28 and TRBJ1-5, is DVKVTQSSRYLVKRTGEKVFLECVQDMDHENMFWYRQDPGLGLRLIYFSYDVKMKEKGDIPEGYSVSREKKERFSLILESASTNQTSMYLCASSPPQGNQPQHFGDGTRLSIL.